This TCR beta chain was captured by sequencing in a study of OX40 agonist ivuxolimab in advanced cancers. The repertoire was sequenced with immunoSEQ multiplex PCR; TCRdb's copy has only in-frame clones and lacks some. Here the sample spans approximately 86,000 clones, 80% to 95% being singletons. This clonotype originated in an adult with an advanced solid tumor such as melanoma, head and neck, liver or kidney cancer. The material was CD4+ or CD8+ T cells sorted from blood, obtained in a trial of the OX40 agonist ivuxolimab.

CDR3 nucleotides: TGTGCCAGCAGCCCTCGACAGGGTGGAGATACGCAGTATTTT. Translation: CASSPRQGGDTQYF. The chain joins TRBV9 to TRBJ2-3, with 7 bases identical to TRBD1. The CDR3 has 14 amino acids. Trimming at V came to 4 bases and at J to 5 bases, leaving 7 bases not matched to a gene. Germline V gene data show CDR1 as SGDLS and CDR2 as YYNGEE.